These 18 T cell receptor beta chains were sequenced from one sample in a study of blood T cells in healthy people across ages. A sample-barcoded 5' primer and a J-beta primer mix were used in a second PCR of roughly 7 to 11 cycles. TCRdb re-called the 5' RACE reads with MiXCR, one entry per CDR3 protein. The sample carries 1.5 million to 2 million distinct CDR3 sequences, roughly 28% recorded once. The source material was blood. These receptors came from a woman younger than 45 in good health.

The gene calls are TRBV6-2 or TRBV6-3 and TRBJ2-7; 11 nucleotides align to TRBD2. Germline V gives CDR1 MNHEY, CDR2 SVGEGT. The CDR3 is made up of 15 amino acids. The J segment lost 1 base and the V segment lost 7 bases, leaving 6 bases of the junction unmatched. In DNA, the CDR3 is TGTGCCAGCAACCGGCTAGCGGGGGGATCCTACGAGCAGTACTTC. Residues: CASNRLAGGSYEQYF.

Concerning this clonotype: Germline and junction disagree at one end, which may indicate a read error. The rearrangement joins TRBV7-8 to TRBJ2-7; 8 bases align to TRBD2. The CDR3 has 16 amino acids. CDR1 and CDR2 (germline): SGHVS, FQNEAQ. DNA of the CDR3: TGTACCAGCAGCCGACGGGCGGGAGGAGGTTCCTACGAGCAGTACTTC. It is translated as CTSSRRAGGGSYEQYF.

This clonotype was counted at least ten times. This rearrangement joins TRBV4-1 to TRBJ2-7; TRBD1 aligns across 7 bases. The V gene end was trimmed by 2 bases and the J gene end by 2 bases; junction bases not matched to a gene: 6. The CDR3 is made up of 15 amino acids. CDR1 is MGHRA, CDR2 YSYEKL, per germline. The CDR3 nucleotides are TGCGCCAGCAGCCAAACAGGGGACCCCACCTACGAGCAGTACTTC. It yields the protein CASSQTGDPTYEQYF.

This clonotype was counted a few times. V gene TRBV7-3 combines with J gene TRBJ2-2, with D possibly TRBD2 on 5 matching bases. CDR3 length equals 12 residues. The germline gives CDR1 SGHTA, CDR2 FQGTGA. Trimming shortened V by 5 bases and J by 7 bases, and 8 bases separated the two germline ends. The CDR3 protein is CASSPEVGELFF. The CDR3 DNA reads TGTGCCAGCAGCCCGGAGGTCGGGGAGCTGTTTTTT.

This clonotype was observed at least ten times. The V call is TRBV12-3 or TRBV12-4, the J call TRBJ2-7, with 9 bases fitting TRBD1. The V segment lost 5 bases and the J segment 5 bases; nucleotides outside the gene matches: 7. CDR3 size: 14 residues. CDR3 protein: CASSKGGQGHEQYF. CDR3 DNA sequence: TGTGCCAGCAGTAAGGGGGGACAGGGTCACGAGCAGTACTTC.

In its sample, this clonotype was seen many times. CDR3: CASGQGAREQYF. In DNA, the CDR3 is TGTGCCAGCGGACAGGGGGCGCGGGAGCAGTACTTC. V gene TRBV28 combines with J gene TRBJ2-7, with 11 bases aligning to TRBD1. The V gene's germline CDR1 is MDHEN and CDR2 SYDVKM. The CDR3 has 12 residues. With V trimmed by 8 bases and J by 7 bases, 4 bases remained unmatched.

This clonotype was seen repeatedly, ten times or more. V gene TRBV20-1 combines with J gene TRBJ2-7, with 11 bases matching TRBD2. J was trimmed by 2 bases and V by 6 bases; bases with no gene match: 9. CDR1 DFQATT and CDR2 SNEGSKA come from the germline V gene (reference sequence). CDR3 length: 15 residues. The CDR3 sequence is CSALDSGRVPYEQYF. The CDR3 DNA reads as TGCAGTGCACTCGATAGCGGGAGGGTTCCCTACGAGCAGTACTTC.

CDR3 residues: CASSYLDGNQPQHF. The CDR3 DNA reads TGTGCCAGCAGTTACCTGGACGGGAATCAGCCCCAGCATTTT. The rearrangement joins TRBV6-5 to TRBJ1-5; D gene ambiguous. The CDR3 spans 14 residues. The germline V gene has CDR1 MNHEY and CDR2 SVGAGI. The V gene lost 2 bases and the J gene lost 4 bases, with 9 bases spanning the gap.

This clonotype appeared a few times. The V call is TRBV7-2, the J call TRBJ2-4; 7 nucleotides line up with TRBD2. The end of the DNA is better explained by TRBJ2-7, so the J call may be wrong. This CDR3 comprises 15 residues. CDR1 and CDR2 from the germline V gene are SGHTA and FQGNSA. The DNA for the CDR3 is TGTGCCAGCAGCTTAGTCGGCGGGAGCTTGAACGAGCAGTACTTC. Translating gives CASSLVGGSLNEQYF.

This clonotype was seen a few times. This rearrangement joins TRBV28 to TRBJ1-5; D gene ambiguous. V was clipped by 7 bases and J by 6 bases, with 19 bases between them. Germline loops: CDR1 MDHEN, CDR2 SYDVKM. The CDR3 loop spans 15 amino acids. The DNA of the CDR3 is TGTGCCAGCACCACCCGCGAGGCACCTGGTCAGCCCCAGCATTTT. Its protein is CASTTREAPGQPQHF. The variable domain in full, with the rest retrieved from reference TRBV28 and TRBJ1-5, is DVKVTQSSRYLVKRTGEKVFLECVQDMDHENMFWYRQDPGLGLRLIYFSYDVKMKEKGDIPEGYSVSREKKERFSLILESASTNQTSMYLCASTTREAPGQPQHFGDGTRLSIL.

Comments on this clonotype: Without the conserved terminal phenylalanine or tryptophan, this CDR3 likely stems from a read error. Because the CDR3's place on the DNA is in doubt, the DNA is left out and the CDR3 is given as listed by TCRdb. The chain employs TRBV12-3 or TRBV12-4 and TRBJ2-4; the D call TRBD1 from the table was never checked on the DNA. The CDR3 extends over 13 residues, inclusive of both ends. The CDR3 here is CASSLGQPRERYY.

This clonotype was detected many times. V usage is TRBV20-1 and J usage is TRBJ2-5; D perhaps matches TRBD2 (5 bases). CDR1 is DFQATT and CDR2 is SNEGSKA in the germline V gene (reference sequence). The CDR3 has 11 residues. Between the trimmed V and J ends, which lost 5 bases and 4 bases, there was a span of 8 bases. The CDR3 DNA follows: TGCAGTGCTCTACGGGGAGAGACCCAGTACTTC. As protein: CSALRGETQYF.

CDR3 protein: CASSHDSAYEQYF. For the CDR3, the DNA is TGTGCCAGCAGTCACGACAGCGCTTACGAGCAGTACTTC. V usage is TRBV7-2 and J usage is TRBJ2-7; a possible D gene is TRBD1 (5 bases). V lost 6 bases and J lost 4, with 13 bases in between. Germline V gives CDR1 SGHTA, CDR2 FQGNSA. The CDR3 runs 13 residues.

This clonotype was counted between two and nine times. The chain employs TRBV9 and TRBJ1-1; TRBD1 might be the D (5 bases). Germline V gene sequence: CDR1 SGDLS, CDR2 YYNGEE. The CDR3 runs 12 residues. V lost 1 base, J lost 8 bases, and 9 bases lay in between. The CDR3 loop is CASSVPAGEAFF. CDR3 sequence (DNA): TGTGCCAGCAGCGTACCGGCAGGGGAAGCTTTCTTT.

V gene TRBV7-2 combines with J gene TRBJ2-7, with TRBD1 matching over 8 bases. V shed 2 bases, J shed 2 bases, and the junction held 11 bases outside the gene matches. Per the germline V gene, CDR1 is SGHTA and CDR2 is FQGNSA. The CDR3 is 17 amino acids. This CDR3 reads CASSLKGQGAPTYEQYF. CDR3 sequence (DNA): TGTGCCAGCAGCTTAAAAGGGCAGGGGGCTCCAACCTACGAGCAGTACTTC.

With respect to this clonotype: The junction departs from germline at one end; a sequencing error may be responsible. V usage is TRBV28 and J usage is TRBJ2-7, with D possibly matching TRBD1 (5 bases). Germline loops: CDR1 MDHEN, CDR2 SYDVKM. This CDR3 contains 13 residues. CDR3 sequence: CAGRLGVTYEQYF. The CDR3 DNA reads TGTGCCGGCAGGCTAGGGGTTACCTACGAGCAGTACTTC.

The CDR3 region has the DNA TGTGCCAGCAGCCCCAGAGGGATAAGCGGGGGGAACACCGGGGAGCTGTTTTTT. Amino acids: CASSPRGISGGNTGELFF. The chain uses TRBV12-3 or TRBV12-4 and TRBJ2-2; 8 bases agree with TRBD2. The CDR3 is made up of 18 amino acids. The V segment lost 6 bases and the J segment 1 base; nucleotides outside the gene matches: 13.

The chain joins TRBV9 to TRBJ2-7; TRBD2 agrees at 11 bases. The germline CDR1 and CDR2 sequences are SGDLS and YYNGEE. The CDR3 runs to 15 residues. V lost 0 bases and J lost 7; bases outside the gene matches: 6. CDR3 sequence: CASSVGSGGGDEQYF. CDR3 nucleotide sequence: TGTGCCAGCAGCGTAGGTAGCGGGGGGGGCGATGAGCAGTACTTC.